The sample holds a few counts of the clone carrying this T cell receptor beta chain. This sample is drawn from a study of response to subunit inactivated influenza vaccine. Germline loops: CDR1 LGHDT, CDR2 YNNKEL (reference sequence). Trimming took 4 bases from V and 7 from J; bases not matched to a gene: 5. The CDR3 extends over 13 amino acids. TCRdb called the RT-PCR reads again in MiXCR, with one record for every CDR3 protein. There are 400,000 to 650,000 distinct CDR3 sequences in the sample; 6% to 9% occur only once, and approximately 14% lies in the top ten. V and J are TRBV3-1 and TRBJ2-7; 9 bases map to TRBD1. This sequence originates from a man between 50 and 69 years old who received an inactivated influenza vaccine. The specimen was PBMCs from blood, collected around 25 months after vaccination. The chain's CDR3 is CASSRSTGGEQYF. In DNA, the CDR3 is TGTGCCAGCAGCCGATCGACAGGGGGAGAGCAGTACTTC.